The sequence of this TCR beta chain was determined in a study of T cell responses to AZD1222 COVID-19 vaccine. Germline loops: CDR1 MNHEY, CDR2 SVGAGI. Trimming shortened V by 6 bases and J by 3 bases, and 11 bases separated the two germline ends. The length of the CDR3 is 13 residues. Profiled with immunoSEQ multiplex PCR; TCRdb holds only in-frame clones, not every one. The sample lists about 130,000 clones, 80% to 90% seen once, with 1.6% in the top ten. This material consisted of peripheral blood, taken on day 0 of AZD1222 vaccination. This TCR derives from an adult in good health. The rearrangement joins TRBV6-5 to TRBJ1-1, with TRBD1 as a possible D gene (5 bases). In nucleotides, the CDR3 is TGTGCCAGCAGCCCGGGGGGTTACACTGAAGCTTTCTTT. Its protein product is CASSPGGYTEAFF.